Shown below are 12 T cell receptor beta chains from a single sample sequenced in a study of T-cell reconstitution after alpha-beta-depleted transplantation in children. For TCRbeta, the library was prepared with unique molecular identifiers. In TCRdb, the PCR reads were re-called with MiXCR into one record per CDR3 protein. The table records a few hundred thousand distinct CDR3 sequences, over 20% of them present only once. The input for sequencing was PBMCs, taken before TCRalphabeta/CD19-depleted stem cell transplant. These receptors were taken from a boy less than two years old with Wiskott-Aldrich syndrome, due to receive a stem cell transplant.

V is TRBV2 and J is TRBJ2-3, with 8 bases that match TRBD1. V trimming: 6 bases; J trimming: 2 bases; junction bases outside the gene matches: 7. CDR1 is SNHLY, CDR2 FYNNEI, per germline. The CDR3 is made up of 15 amino acids. CDR3 in amino acids: CASRVTGAFTDTQYF. The CDR3 DNA reads as TGTGCCAGCAGAGTGACAGGGGCATTCACAGATACGCAGTATTTT.

This clonotype was detected a few times. The gene calls are TRBV5-1 and TRBJ2-2, with D unclear. CDR3 size: 14 residues. Germline CDR1 reads SGHRS; CDR2 reads YFSETQ. V was pared by 2 bases and J by 3 bases, with 8 bases between. The CDR3 region has the DNA TGCGCCAGCAGCTTTAACGAGCACACCGGGGAGCTGTTTTTT. Translated: CASSFNEHTGELFF.

About this clonotype: A single base separates this from a much larger clone, so it may be a read error. This sequence joins TRBV20-1 and TRBJ2-1, with D hard to call. CDR1 is DFQATT, CDR2 SNEGSKA, per germline (reference sequence). The CDR3 consists of 14 residues. The V end lost 0 bases, the J end lost 7 bases, and 13 bases lay between the germline ends. The CDR3 region is CSARDLRFGNEQFF. In DNA form, the CDR3 reads TGCAGTGCTAGAGATCTGAGGTTTGGGAATGAGCAGTTCTTC.

The sample holds a few counts of this clonotype. This chain links TRBV2 with TRBJ2-5; D unresolved. Deletions cut 5 bases from V and 0 bases from J, with 7 bases between. Germline CDR1 is SNHLY and CDR2 is FYNNEI. This CDR3 contains 13 residues. The CDR3 DNA sequence: TGTGCCAGCAGTCCTTCCTACCAAGAGACCCAGTACTTC. Protein sequence: CASSPSYQETQYF.

The CDR3 bases are TGTGCCAGCAGTTACTCGGGAGCGGGACCTCCCTCCTACGAGCAGTACTTC. Translating gives CASSYSGAGPPSYEQYF. J is TRBJ2-7 and V is TRBV6-5; 7 bases line up with TRBD2. The J segment lost 0 bases and the V segment lost 0 bases, leaving 8 bases of the junction unmatched. Germline assignment: CDR1 MNHEY and CDR2 SVGAGI. The CDR3 is 17 amino acids.

This sequence joins TRBV20-1 and TRBJ2-2, with D possibly called TRBD1 or TRBD2 (5 bases each). The V end lost 6 bases, the J end lost 0 bases, and 11 bases lay between the germline ends. CDR1 is DFQATT, CDR2 SNEGSKA, per germline (reference sequence). The CDR3 sequence is 14 residues long. In DNA, the CDR3 is TGCAGTGCGGCCTGGGACGCGAACACCGGGGAGCTGTTTTTT. Its protein product is CSAAWDANTGELFF.

This clonotype appeared a few times. The chain employs TRBV7-9 and TRBJ1-4; D remains ambiguous. Germline CDR1 is SEHNR and CDR2 is FQNEAQ (reference sequence). V lost 8 bases and J lost 7, with 14 bases in between. The CDR3 extends over 13 amino acids. CDR3 bases: TGTGCCAGCTCCGGGGAGGCACGTGAAAAACTGTTTTTT. Protein: CASSGEAREKLFF.

This clonotype appeared a few times. The chain couples TRBV7-9 to TRBJ2-1, with 10 bases aligning to TRBD2. This CDR3 is built from 17 residues. V shed 3 bases and J 5 bases; nucleotides not matched to a gene: 10. From germline, CDR1 is SEHNR and CDR2 FQNEAQ (reference sequence). The CDR3 sequence: CASSLASGSIVDNEQFF. CDR3 nucleotide sequence: TGTGCCAGCAGCTTGGCTAGCGGGAGCATCGTAGACAATGAGCAGTTCTTC.

This chain links TRBV5-1 with TRBJ2-7; the D is unclear. Germline V gene sequence: CDR1 SGHRS, CDR2 YFSETQ. With 3 bases removed from V and 5 bases from J, the gap between germline ends came to 15 bases. CDR3 length: 14 residues. The CDR3 protein is CASSWTGSMDEQYF. The CDR3, as DNA: TGCGCCAGCAGCTGGACCGGGTCTATGGACGAGCAGTACTTC.

This clonotype was seen a few times. This sequence joins TRBV27 and TRBJ1-6, with 8 bases lining up with TRBD1. The CDR3 is made up of 16 amino acids. The germline CDR1 and CDR2 sequences are MNHEY and SMNVEV (reference sequence). V dropped 1 base and J dropped 9; count of bases not matched to a gene: 8. The CDR3 here is CASSLLGQGLSSPLHF. Written as DNA, the CDR3 is TGTGCCAGCAGTTTATTAGGACAGGGCTTAAGTTCACCCCTCCACTTT.

V is TRBV5-1 and J is TRBJ2-7; D may be TRBD1 (6 bases). Trimming shortened V by 4 bases and J by 2 bases, and 10 bases separated the two germline ends. CDR3 size: 13 residues. Germline V gene lookup returns CDR1 SGHRS and CDR2 YFSETQ. The CDR3 sequence is CASSPGVTYEQYF. CDR3 sequence (DNA): TGCGCCAGCAGCCCAGGGGTCACCTACGAGCAGTACTTC.

This chain links TRBV5-6 with TRBJ2-5; D is undetermined. V was pared by 4 bases and J by 5 bases, with 9 bases between. This CDR3 region has 12 residues. The germline gives CDR1 SGHDT, CDR2 YYEEEE. CDR3 sequence (DNA): TGTGCCAGCAGCCGGCAATTGGAGACCCAGTACTTC. It yields the protein CASSRQLETQYF.